This T cell receptor beta chain was retrieved from a study of response to subunit inactivated influenza vaccine. Findings and limits, study-wide: There was a suggestion from the authors that each seasonal influenza vaccination recruits few new T cells.

In germline, CDR1 is ENHRY, CDR2 SYGVKD. The V end was cut by 6 bases, the J end by 1 base, with 6 bases between. The CDR3 runs to 13 residues. This clonotype was counted a few times. Its antigen is currently unknown. TCRdb reanalysed the RT-PCR reads using MiXCR and keeps one entry per CDR3 protein. The top ten clones hold 11% of a sample with about 780,000 distinct CDR3 sequences, 15% to 20% of them seen once. The sequence was obtained from a man aged 45 to 65 who received an inactivated influenza vaccine. This chain links TRBV10-3 with TRBJ2-2; D gene unclear. The source was PBMCs from blood, collected around 5 days after vaccination. CDR3 bases: TGTGCCATCAGCATCGAGAACACCGGGGAGCTGTTTTTT. Its protein product is CAISIENTGELFF.